This T cell receptor (beta chain) appears in the sequencing data of a study of blood T cell repertoires in COVID-19. Whole-study context: Spain, Italy and the United States supplied samples that represented acute and convalescent COVID-19. In each case, the material was cDNA or gDNA derived from T cells, B-cell-depleted T cells, or PBMCs.

Trimming cost V 0 bases and J 10 bases, with 14 bases left between them. This CDR3 has 15 amino acids. In germline, CDR1 is SGHDT, CDR2 YYEEEE. Original processing methods: The authors estimated nucleated cell counts from reference gene primer amplification. Some clones are missing from TCRdb's copy, which holds only in-frame ones; the method was immunoSEQ multiplex PCR. That table furnishes V, J and clone size, whereas the DNA furnished D and trimming. The sample lists over 45,000 clones, 76% occurring once. This clonotype was obtained from a man in his fifties with active or convalescent COVID-19. The sequenced material came from peripheral blood. The chain employs TRBV5-6 and TRBJ1-6; a possible D gene is TRBD1 (5 bases). The chain's CDR3 is CASSLGGRVESPLHF. The CDR3 bases are TGTGCCAGCAGCTTGGGGGGCAGGGTGGAATCACCCCTCCACTTT.